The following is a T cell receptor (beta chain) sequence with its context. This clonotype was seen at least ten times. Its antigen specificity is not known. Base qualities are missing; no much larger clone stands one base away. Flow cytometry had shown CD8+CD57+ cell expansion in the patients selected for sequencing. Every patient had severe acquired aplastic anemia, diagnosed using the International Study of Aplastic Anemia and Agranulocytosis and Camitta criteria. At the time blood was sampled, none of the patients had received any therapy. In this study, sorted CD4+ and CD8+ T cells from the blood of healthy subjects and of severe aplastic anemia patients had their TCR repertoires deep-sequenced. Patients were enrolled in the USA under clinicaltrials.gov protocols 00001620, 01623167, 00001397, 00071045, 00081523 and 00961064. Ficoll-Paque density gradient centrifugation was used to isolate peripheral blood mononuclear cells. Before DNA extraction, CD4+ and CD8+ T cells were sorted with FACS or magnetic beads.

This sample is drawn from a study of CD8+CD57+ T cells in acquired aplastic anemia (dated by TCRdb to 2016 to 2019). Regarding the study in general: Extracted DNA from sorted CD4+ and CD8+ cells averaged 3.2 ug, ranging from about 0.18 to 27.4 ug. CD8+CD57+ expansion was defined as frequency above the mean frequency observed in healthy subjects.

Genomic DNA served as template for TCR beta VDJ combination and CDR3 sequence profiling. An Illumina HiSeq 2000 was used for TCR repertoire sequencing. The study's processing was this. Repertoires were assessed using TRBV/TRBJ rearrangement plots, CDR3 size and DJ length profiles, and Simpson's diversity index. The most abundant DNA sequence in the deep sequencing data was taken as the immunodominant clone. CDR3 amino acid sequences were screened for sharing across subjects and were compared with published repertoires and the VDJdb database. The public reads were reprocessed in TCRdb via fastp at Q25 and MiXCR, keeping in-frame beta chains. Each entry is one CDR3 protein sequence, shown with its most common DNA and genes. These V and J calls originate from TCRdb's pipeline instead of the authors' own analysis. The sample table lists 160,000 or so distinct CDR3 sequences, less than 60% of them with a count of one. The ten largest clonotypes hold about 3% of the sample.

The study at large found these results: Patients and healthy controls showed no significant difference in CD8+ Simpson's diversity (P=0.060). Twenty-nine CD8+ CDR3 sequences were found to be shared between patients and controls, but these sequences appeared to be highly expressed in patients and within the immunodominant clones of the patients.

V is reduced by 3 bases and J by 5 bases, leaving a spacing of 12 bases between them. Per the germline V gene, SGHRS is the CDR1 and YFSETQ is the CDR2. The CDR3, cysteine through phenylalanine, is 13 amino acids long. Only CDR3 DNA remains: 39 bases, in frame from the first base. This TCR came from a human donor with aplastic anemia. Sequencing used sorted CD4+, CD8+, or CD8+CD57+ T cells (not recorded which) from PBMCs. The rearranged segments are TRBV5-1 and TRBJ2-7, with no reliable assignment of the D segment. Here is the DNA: TGCGCCAGCAGCTCCGTGGTCTCGGACGAGCAGTACTTC. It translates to CASSSVVSDEQYF.